This T cell receptor beta chain stems from a study of blood T cell repertoires in COVID-19. The wider study: The recovered donors of Cohort 3 showed two negative PCRs, clearance, or symptom resolution. Acute and convalescent COVID-19 specimens originated in the United States, Italy and Spain.

Per the study methods: Nucleated cell counts were estimated from reference gene primer amplification. Produced via immunoSEQ multiplex PCR; TCRdb's table is partial and in-frame only. The DNA was the basis for D and trimming; V, J and clone size are from that table. The sample holds fewer than 250,000 clones, around 83% seen once. The CDR3 loop spans 13 amino acids. CDR1 MNHEY and CDR2 SVGAGI come from the germline V gene. V was cut by 2 bases and J by 9 bases, with 8 bases left in between. Participants' reported clinical history set cohort assignment. Input material: PBMCs or T cells enriched from blood (not recorded which). The rearrangement links TRBV6-5 to TRBJ1-6, with D uncertain. The TCR comes from a woman aged 40 to 49 in a cohort exposed to, infected with or recovered from COVID-19 (not recorded which). Here the CDR3 reads CASSYGEGSPLHF. The CDR3 nucleotides read TGTGCCAGCAGTTACGGGGAGGGTTCACCCCTCCACTTT.